The rows below give T cell receptor beta chains drawn from one sample of a study of T-cell reconstitution after alpha-beta-depleted transplantation in children. TCRdb redid the calling of the PCR reads with MiXCR, one entry per CDR3 protein. The sample lists approximately 190,000 distinct CDR3 sequences, 6.3% occurring once. Specimen: PBMCs, collected before TCRalphabeta/CD19-depleted stem cell transplant. Receptor source: a girl under three years old with combined immunodeficiency, due to receive a stem cell transplant. The CDR3 runs from the conserved cysteine through the conserved F or W. The D gene is left open where the match is weak. Sizes are listed as once, few or many counts, or a class when the clone is expanded.

j_gene: TRBJ2-1; d_gene: NA; abundance: few; v_gene: TRBV12-3/TRBV12-4; CDR3aa: CASMTSPQGPNEQFF; CDR3nt: TGTGCCAGCATGACCTCTCCCCAAGGGCCTAATGAGCAGTTCTTC
j_gene: TRBJ2-7; d_gene: TRBD2; abundance: many; v_gene: TRBV6-5; CDR3aa: CASSYGLAGSYEQYF; CDR3nt: TGTGCCAGCAGTTACGGGCTAGCGGGATCCTACGAGCAGTACTTC
j_gene: TRBJ1-1; d_gene: NA; abundance: many; v_gene: TRBV29-1; CDR3aa: CSVEGILAGGILGKNTEAFF; CDR3nt: TGCAGCGTTGAAGGAATACTTGCCGGGGGGATACTTGGGAAGAACACTGAAGCTTTCTTT
j_gene: TRBJ2-2; d_gene: NA; abundance: many; v_gene: TRBV7-9; CDR3aa: CASSPQNTGELFF; CDR3nt: TGTGCCAGCAGCCCCCAGAACACCGGGGAGCTGTTTTTT
j_gene: TRBJ1-1; d_gene: NA; abundance: many; v_gene: TRBV7-3; CDR3aa: CASSLTASPLTEAFF; CDR3nt: TGTGCCAGCAGCTTAACGGCCAGTCCTCTCACTGAAGCTTTCTTT
j_gene: TRBJ2-7; d_gene: TRBD1; abundance: many; v_gene: TRBV29-1; CDR3aa: CSVEGVGDRPSYEQYF; CDR3nt: TGCAGCGTTGAAGGGGTCGGGGACAGGCCCTCCTACGAGCAGTACTTC
j_gene: TRBJ2-3; d_gene: TRBD2; abundance: many; v_gene: TRBV4-2; CDR3aa: CASSQEVVAGSSTDTQYF; CDR3nt: TGTGCCAGCAGCCAAGAGGTGGTAGCGGGTTCTAGCACAGATACGCAGTATTTT
j_gene: TRBJ1-2; d_gene: NA; abundance: many; v_gene: TRBV29-1; CDR3aa: CSVEEGYKGHYGYTF; CDR3nt: TGCAGCGTTGAAGAGGGGTACAAAGGCCACTATGGCTACACCTTC
j_gene: TRBJ2-5; d_gene: NA; abundance: many; v_gene: TRBV7-6; CDR3aa: CASSLDPSQETQYF; CDR3nt: TGTGCCAGCAGCCTGGACCCATCTCAAGAGACCCAGTACTTC
j_gene: TRBJ1-2; d_gene: TRBD1; abundance: few; v_gene: TRBV25-1; CDR3aa: CASSEPGGGGYTF; CDR3nt: TGTGCCAGCAGTGAACCAGGGGGCGGTGGCTACACCTTC
j_gene: TRBJ2-1; d_gene: NA; abundance: many; v_gene: TRBV9; CDR3aa: CASSVDSGNEQFF; CDR3nt: TGTGCCAGCAGCGTAGACTCGGGCAATGAGCAGTTCTTC
j_gene: TRBJ2-3; d_gene: TRBD2; abundance: many; v_gene: TRBV5-1; CDR3aa: CASSSVAGYADTQYF; CDR3nt: TGCGCCAGCAGCTCAGTAGCGGGATATGCCGATACGCAGTATTTT
j_gene: TRBJ1-1; d_gene: NA; abundance: many; v_gene: TRBV20-1; CDR3aa: CSARVGTVNTEAFF; CDR3nt: TGCAGTGCTAGAGTAGGGACGGTTAACACTGAAGCTTTCTTT
j_gene: TRBJ2-3; d_gene: TRBD2; abundance: many; v_gene: TRBV29-1; CDR3aa: CSVKISGGSTDTQYF; CDR3nt: TGCAGCGTTAAGATTTCGGGGGGGAGCACAGATACGCAGTATTTT
j_gene: TRBJ2-7; d_gene: TRBD1; abundance: many; v_gene: TRBV9; CDR3aa: CASSSRQGADEQYF; CDR3nt: TGTGCCAGCAGCTCAAGGCAGGGGGCGGACGAGCAGTACTTC
j_gene: TRBJ2-3; d_gene: NA; abundance: many; v_gene: TRBV7-9; CDR3aa: CASSGRRYGSTDTQYF; CDR3nt: TGTGCCAGCAGCGGACGGAGGTACGGGAGTACAGATACGCAGTATTTT
j_gene: TRBJ1-1; d_gene: NA; abundance: many; v_gene: TRBV4-1; CDR3aa: CASSQDKVEWDTEAFF; CDR3nt: TGCGCCAGCAGCCAAGATAAGGTAGAATGGGACACTGAAGCTTTCTTT
j_gene: TRBJ2-1; d_gene: NA; abundance: many; v_gene: TRBV5-1; CDR3aa: CASSWTGAMGEQFF; CDR3nt: TGCGCCAGCAGCTGGACGGGGGCTATGGGGGAGCAGTTCTTC
j_gene: TRBJ2-1; d_gene: TRBD2; abundance: many; v_gene: TRBV28; CDR3aa: CASSPGTSGRKYEQFF; CDR3nt: TGTGCCAGCAGTCCCGGGACTAGCGGGAGAAAGTATGAGCAGTTCTTC
j_gene: TRBJ2-2; d_gene: TRBD1; abundance: many; v_gene: TRBV29-1; CDR3aa: CSISHRGKGGELFF; CDR3nt: TGCAGCATTAGTCACAGGGGGAAAGGCGGGGAGCTGTTTTTT